Shown below are 32 T cell receptor beta chains from a single sample sequenced in a study of cytomegalovirus exposure and HLA in healthy donors. PCR employed 60 Vbeta and 13 Jbeta primers. Libraries were prepared by immunoSEQ multiplex PCR; TCRdb keeps only in-frame clonotypes and omits some of them. The repertoire holds some 180,000 clones, about four fifths seen once, with roughly 2% in the top ten. What was sequenced was PBMCs. Every receptor here comes from a woman aged 25 to 39 in good health and CMV-seronegative.

This rearrangement joins TRBV5-5 to TRBJ2-7; TRBD1 might be the D (6 bases). Germline values: CDR1 SGHKS, CDR2 YYEKEE (reference sequence). This CDR3 region has 15 residues. Trimming stripped 2 bases from V and 0 bases from J, with 12 bases between. The CDR3 nucleotides read TGTGCCAGCAGCTTTTCCGGGACACTCTCCTACGAGCAGTACTTC. Encoded protein: CASSFSGTLSYEQYF.

This clone was observed a few times. V usage is TRBV14 and J usage is TRBJ1-1; D unclear. Germline-derived CDR1 and CDR2 are SGHDN and FVKESK. The length of the CDR3 is 16 residues. V lost 2 bases and J 2 bases, leaving 15 bases between the germline ends. The CDR3 DNA follows: TGTGCCAGCAGCCAAAGTGACGTGGGCTTTAACACTGAAGCTTTCTTT. This gives the protein CASSQSDVGFNTEAFF.

The chain combines TRBV19 with TRBJ1-2, with TRBD1 identical over 8 bases. With V trimmed by 7 bases and J by 7 bases, 11 bases remained unmatched. This CDR3 comprises 14 residues. Germline lookup yields CDR1 LNHDA and CDR2 SQIVND (reference sequence). The CDR3 coding sequence is TGTGCCAGTATAGAATCAGGGGGCGTCTTTGGCTACACCTTC. This gives the protein CASIESGGVFGYTF.

CDR3 DNA sequence: TGTGCCAGCAGCCCCTGGACAGTTACTGAAGCTTTCTTT. This translates into CASSPWTVTEAFF. V and J are TRBV7-7 and TRBJ1-1; possibly TRBD1 for D (6 bases). The CDR3 covers 13 residues. Germline CDR1 reads SSHAT; CDR2 reads FNYEAQ (reference sequence). V dropped 5 bases and J dropped 5 bases, with 12 bases sitting between them.

V is TRBV6-6 and J is TRBJ1-2, with D uncertain. This CDR3 contains 15 residues. Germline V gene sequence: CDR1 MNHNY, CDR2 SVGAGI (reference sequence). V was clipped by 5 bases and J by 2 bases, with 15 bases between them. CDR3 loop: CASSGVMRANYGYTF. The CDR3 nucleotides are TGTGCCAGCAGTGGAGTTATGAGGGCGAACTATGGCTACACCTTC.

This clone was seen just once. J is TRBJ2-3 and V is TRBV5-4; 8 positions agree with TRBD2. The length of the CDR3 is 15 residues. Germline assignment: CDR1 SGHNT and CDR2 YYREEE (reference sequence). The J segment lost 2 bases and the V segment lost 0 bases, leaving 2 bases of the junction unmatched. The DNA for the CDR3 is TGTGCCAGCAGCTTGGGAGCGGGGGACACAGATACGCAGTATTTT. It translates to CASSLGAGDTDTQYF.

This clone was observed a single time. The CDR3 loop is CASSGQVGQPQHF. In nucleotides, the CDR3 is TGCGCCAGCAGTGGGCAGGTCGGTCAGCCCCAGCATTTT. The J gene is TRBJ1-5, the V gene TRBV10-1, with unresolved D. This CDR3 spans 13 amino acids. V was shortened by 4 bases and J by 6 bases, with 10 bases between the two germline ends. Per the germline V gene, CDR1 is WNHNN and CDR2 is SYGVQD (reference sequence).

This clone showed up just once. CDR3 bases: TGTGCCAGCAGCCCGACAGGGTGGAATTCACCCCTCCACTTT. Protein sequence: CASSPTGWNSPLHF. The chain uses TRBV28 and TRBJ1-6; TRBD1 matches 7 bases. V trimming: 6 bases; J trimming: 7 bases; junction bases outside the gene matches: 6. CDR1 MDHEN and CDR2 SYDVKM come from the germline V gene. This CDR3 contains 14 residues.

The chain uses TRBV28 and TRBJ1-1; 7 bases line up with TRBD1. Per the germline V gene, CDR1 is MDHEN and CDR2 is SYDVKM. CDR3 length equals 14 residues. The V segment lost 5 bases and the J segment 8 bases; nucleotides outside the gene matches: 11. The CDR3 here is CASSPDRVGLEAFF. The CDR3 DNA reads as TGTGCCAGCAGTCCCGACAGGGTGGGGTTAGAAGCTTTCTTT. Full variable domain (rest looked up from reference TRBV28 and TRBJ1-1): DVKVTQSSRYLVKRTGEKVFLECVQDMDHENMFWYRQDPGLGLRLIYFSYDVKMKEKGDIPEGYSVSREKKERFSLILESASTNQTSMYLCASSPDRVGLEAFFGQGTRLTVV.

The genes are TRBV9 and TRBJ1-4, with D unclear. The CDR3 covers 15 residues. CDR1 SGDLS and CDR2 YYNGEE come from the germline V gene. V gave up 4 bases and J gave up 4 bases, with 14 bases separating them. CDR3 DNA: TGTGCCAGCAGCCCCGGTGGGGAGCTTAATGAAAAACTGTTTTTT. This gives the protein CASSPGGELNEKLFF.

The chain combines TRBV7-3 with TRBJ1-1; D is uncertain. V was pared by 3 bases and J by 0 bases, with 17 bases between. Per the germline V gene, CDR1 is SGHTA and CDR2 is FQGTGA. The CDR3 contains 17 residues. The CDR3 sequence is CASSFIFRERLNTEAFF. As DNA, the CDR3 is TGTGCCAGCAGCTTTATCTTTAGGGAGCGGTTGAACACTGAAGCTTTCTTT.

Only one count was recorded for this clone. The rearrangement links TRBV5-8 to TRBJ2-7; tentative D call: TRBD2 (5 bases). In germline, CDR1 is SGHTS, CDR2 YDEGEE. The CDR3 is made up of 14 amino acids. Trimming left V 6 bases short and J 5 bases short, with 18 bases between. The CDR3: CASIKRTARDEQYF. The DNA for the CDR3 is TGTGCCAGCATCAAGCGGACGGCTCGGGACGAGCAGTACTTC.

The rearrangement joins TRBV6-5 to TRBJ1-1; no clear D. V dropped 7 bases and J dropped 11 bases, with 14 bases sitting between them. The CDR3 length is 11 residues. The V gene's germline CDR1 is MNHEY and CDR2 SVGAGI. The CDR3 bases are TGTGCCAGCACCGAAAGAGGTCGGGCTTTCTTT. Its protein is CASTERGRAFF.

This chain connects TRBV7-2 to TRBJ1-4; a possible D gene is TRBD1 (5 bases). CDR1 and CDR2 from the germline V gene are SGHTA and FQGNSA. CDR3 size: 15 residues. The V end was cut by 6 bases, the J end by 0 bases, with 11 bases between. CDR3 nucleotide sequence: TGTGCCAGCAGACGCGACAGAGCAACTAATGAAAAACTGTTTTTT. It yields the protein CASRRDRATNEKLFF. Combining the CDR3 with reference TRBV7-2 and TRBJ1-4 gives the whole variable domain GAGVSQSPSNKVTEKGKDVELRCDPISGHTALYWYRQSLGQGLEFLIYFQGNSAPDKSGLPSDRFSAERTGGSVSTLTIQRTQQEDSAVYLCASRRDRATNEKLFFGSGTQLSVL.

In this sample, this clone turned up once. This rearrangement joins TRBV6-5 to TRBJ1-6, with D maybe TRBD1 (5 bases). The CDR3 is made up of 16 amino acids. The ends were cut back, 0 bases at V and 8 bases at J, with 14 bases in the middle. Germline CDR1 reads MNHEY; CDR2 reads SVGAGI. Here the CDR3 DNA reads TGTGCCAGCAGTTACTCACAGGTCCCTCGGGATTCACCCCTCCACTTT. Encoded protein: CASSYSQVPRDSPLHF.

This sequence joins TRBV19 and TRBJ1-6; 11 positions agree with TRBD1. Germline CDR1 LNHDA, CDR2 SQIVND (reference sequence). The CDR3 sequence is 13 residues long. Trimming took 6 bases from V and 8 from J; bases not matched to a gene: 0. The CDR3 bases are TGTGCCAGTAGGGGACAGGGGGATTCACCCCTCCACTTT. This codes for CASRGQGDSPLHF.

This clone was counted between two and nine times. The chain recombines TRBV29-1 with TRBJ1-1; D is unresolved. CDR1 is SQVTM and CDR2 is ANQGSEA in the germline V gene. This CDR3 is built from 13 residues. Trimming cost V 3 bases and J 0 bases, with 8 bases left between them. In DNA, the CDR3 is TGCAGCGTTGAGCGGGCCATGAACACTGAAGCTTTCTTT. Its translation is CSVERAMNTEAFF.

This clone was counted only a few times. V gene TRBV28 combines with J gene TRBJ2-7, with 10 bases aligning to TRBD1. The CDR3 extends over 12 amino acids. The germline V gene has CDR1 MDHEN and CDR2 SYDVKM. The V segment lost 6 bases and the J segment 9 bases; nucleotides outside the gene matches: 5. CDR3 loop: CASSRDRGRQYF. In DNA, the CDR3 is TGTGCCAGCAGCAGGGACAGGGGACGGCAGTACTTC.

The V gene is TRBV11-2, the J gene TRBJ1-5; D is ambiguous. Trimming cost V 4 bases and J 0 bases, with 10 bases left between them. This CDR3 contains 15 residues. Germline-derived CDR1 and CDR2 are SGHAT and FQNNGV. CDR3 bases: TGTGCCAGCAGCTCCGGGAGGAGTAGCAATCAGCCCCAGCATTTT. Its translation is CASSSGRSSNQPQHF. Together with reference TRBV11-2 and TRBJ1-5, the CDR3 gives the full variable domain: EAGVAQSPRYKIIEKRQSVAFWCNPISGHATLYWYQQILGQGPKLLIQFQNNGVVDDSQLPKDRFSAERLKGVDSTLKIQPAKLEDSAVYLCASSSGRSSNQPQHFGDGTRLSIL.

The chain couples TRBV6-4 to TRBJ2-7, with a tentative D call TRBD1 (6 bases). V gave up 0 bases and J gave up 8 bases, with 20 bases separating them. Germline V lookup: CDR1 MRHNA, CDR2 SNTAGT. The CDR3 spans 16 residues. CDR3 coding DNA: TGTGCCAGCAGTGACTCGGGACAATACTACGTCGAGCAGCAGTACTTC. This gives the protein CASSDSGQYYVEQQYF.

V gene TRBV5-1 combines with J gene TRBJ1-4, with 8 bases that match TRBD1. CDR3 length: 14 amino acids. The germline V gene has CDR1 SGHRS and CDR2 YFSETQ. The trim removed 4 bases at V and 5 bases at J, leaving 4 bases unmatched. As DNA, the CDR3 is TGCGCCAGCAGCCTCGACAGGGGAAATGAAAAACTGTTTTTT. Its translation: CASSLDRGNEKLFF.

The CDR3 bases are TGCAGCGTTTTTTCGAGACAGGGGGAATTTAACTATGGCTACACCTTC. Its protein is CSVFSRQGEFNYGYTF. The V and J genes are TRBV29-1 and TRBJ1-2, with TRBD1 matching over 9 bases. V trimming: 5 bases; J trimming: 1 base; junction bases outside the gene matches: 11. CDR3 length equals 16 residues. CDR1 is SQVTM and CDR2 is ANQGSEA in the germline V gene.

The chain carries TRBV6-5 and TRBJ1-5; 10 positions match TRBD1. The junction had 5 bases not matched to a gene; V was cut back by 4 bases and J by 8 bases. From germline, CDR1 is MNHEY and CDR2 SVGAGI. The CDR3 contains 14 residues. CDR3 sequence reads: CASSWGQGQEPQHF. DNA of the CDR3: TGTGCCAGCAGTTGGGGACAGGGGCAGGAGCCCCAGCATTTT.

V gene TRBV29-1 combines with J gene TRBJ2-5; tentatively, D is TRBD2 (5 bases). The ends were cut back, 4 bases at V and 7 bases at J, with 16 bases in the middle. The V gene's germline CDR1 is SQVTM and CDR2 ANQGSEA. The CDR3 extends over 13 amino acids. The CDR3 here is CSVVVSGLGTQYF. The CDR3 DNA follows: TGCAGCGTTGTCGTGAGCGGCTTGGGGACCCAGTACTTC.

The rearrangement uses TRBV4-2 and TRBJ2-7, with 8 bases fitting TRBD2. This CDR3 has 18 amino acids. CDR1 is LGHNA and CDR2 is YNFKEQ in the germline V gene. Germline trimming cut 0 bases from V and 0 bases from J; bases unmatched to any gene: 10. The CDR3 DNA is TGTGCCAGCAGCCAAGACCCGGGCGGGGGGCTCCTCTCCTACGAGCAGTACTTC. The encoded protein is CASSQDPGGGLLSYEQYF.

The chain combines TRBV29-1 with TRBJ2-7, with D uncertain. CDR1 is SQVTM and CDR2 is ANQGSEA in the germline V gene. This CDR3 has 10 residues. The CDR3 protein is CAVLNNEQYF. In nucleotides, the CDR3 is TGCGCAGTGCTGAACAACGAGCAGTACTTC.

The chain recombines TRBV30 with TRBJ2-3, with D perhaps TRBD1 (5 bases). Germline V CDR1 and CDR2: GTSNPN, SVGIG (reference sequence). Trimming took 1 base from V and 5 from J, leaving 10 bases between them. This CDR3 spans 13 amino acids. The CDR3 region has the DNA TGTGCCTGGAGTGGCTCAGGGAAAGATACGCAGTATTTT. Its translation is CAWSGSGKDTQYF.

The chain links TRBV5-6 to TRBJ2-5; D is possibly TRBD2 (6 bases). V was cut by 4 bases and J by 5 bases, with 18 bases left in between. CDR3 length: 15 amino acids. The germline CDR1 and CDR2 sequences are SGHDT and YYEEEE. DNA of the CDR3: TGTGCCAGCAGCCCGGCGGGGACCCCCGGGGAGACCCAGTACTTC. As protein: CASSPAGTPGETQYF.

The chain joins TRBV19 to TRBJ2-5; 8 bases map to TRBD2. The CDR3 sequence is 16 residues long. J was trimmed by 5 bases and V by 4 bases; bases with no gene match: 12. Germline-derived CDR1 and CDR2 are LNHDA and SQIVND (reference sequence). The CDR3 sequence is CASSTPQRGTGETQYF. In DNA, the CDR3 is TGTGCCAGTAGTACCCCCCAGCGGGGGACCGGTGAGACCCAGTACTTC.

The chain carries TRBV20-1 and TRBJ1-1; 7 nucleotides line up with TRBD1. Trimming removed 2 bases from V and 9 bases from J; junction bases left unmatched: 3. The CDR3 extends over 11 amino acids. The germline CDR1 and CDR2 sequences are DFQATT and SNEGSKA (reference sequence). CDR3 DNA sequence: TGCAGTGCTAGAAGACAGGGACAAGCTTTCTTT. This codes for CSARRQGQAFF.

The CDR3 nucleotides are TGTGCCAGCAGTTCCGGGCTGACAGGGGAATCCTCGGGGCAGTACTTC. Encoded protein: CASSSGLTGESSGQYF. The rearrangement joins TRBV27 to TRBJ2-7; TRBD1 matches 8 bases. The CDR3 runs to 16 residues. Per germline, CDR1 MNHEY and CDR2 SMNVEV (reference sequence). With 4 bases clipped from V and 9 bases from J, the junction kept 17 bases outside the gene matches.

V is TRBV10-3 and J is TRBJ1-1, with 10 bases lining up with TRBD1. The CDR3 is 16 amino acids. The junction had 8 bases not matched to a gene; V was cut back by 4 bases and J by 3 bases. Per the germline V gene, CDR1 is ENHRY and CDR2 is SYGVKD. This CDR3 is CAISGGQGFRDTEAFF. The CDR3 DNA reads as TGTGCCATCAGTGGGGGACAGGGGTTTCGGGACACTGAAGCTTTCTTT.